These 27 T cell receptor beta chains came from one sample sequenced in a study of cytomegalovirus exposure and HLA in healthy donors. The PCR used 60 Vbeta and 13 Jbeta primers. Assay: immunoSEQ multiplex PCR; the TCRdb copy retains only in-frame clones and omits some. The sample has over 95,000 clones, roughly 79% seen once. Sequenced input: PBMCs. The receptors were gathered from a man aged 40-50 years in good health and CMV-seronegative.

The table lists this clone with a count of one. The chain has TRBV27 and TRBJ1-2, with D hard to call. The ends were cut back, 6 bases at V and 4 bases at J, with 6 bases in the middle. There are 11 residues in the CDR3. Germline V lookup: CDR1 MNHEY, CDR2 SMNVEV (reference sequence). CDR3 region: CASRHSYGYTF. For the CDR3, the DNA is TGTGCCAGCAGACACAGCTATGGCTACACCTTC.

This CDR3 reads CASANFSWESVFNEQFF. CDR3 in DNA: TGTGCCAGCGCGAATTTCTCCTGGGAGAGTGTATTCAATGAGCAGTTCTTC. The chain is built from TRBV7-9 and TRBJ2-1; a weak D match, TRBD2 (5 bases). V gave up 8 bases and J gave up 6 bases, with 26 bases separating them. CDR3 length: 17 residues. Germline V gene lookup returns CDR1 SEHNR and CDR2 FQNEAQ (reference sequence).

The CDR3 reads CASGPSFGNSPLHF. The CDR3 DNA sequence: TGTGCGAGCGGGCCGTCATTCGGTAATTCACCCCTCCACTTT. The chain carries TRBV7-2 and TRBJ1-6; D call uncertain. The CDR3 runs to 14 residues. Germline assignment: CDR1 SGHTA and CDR2 FQGNSA.

This chain uses TRBV5-1 with TRBJ1-1, with unresolved D. The V and J ends lost 1 base and 3 bases respectively, with 10 bases between them. In germline, CDR1 is SGHRS, CDR2 YFSETQ. The CDR3 totals 14 residues. The CDR3 spells CASSLFEADTEAFF. DNA for the CDR3: TGCGCCAGCAGCTTGTTTGAGGCGGACACTGAAGCTTTCTTT.

This clone was seen a few times. The DNA of the CDR3 is TGTGGCAACAGCAGGGGTTTGGACTATGGCTACACCTTC. This gives the protein CGNSRGLDYGYTF. The chain has TRBV30 and TRBJ1-2; perhaps TRBD1 as D (6 bases). The CDR3 is made up of 13 amino acids. CDR1 and CDR2 (germline): GTSNPN, SVGIG (reference sequence).

This rearrangement joins TRBV5-1 to TRBJ2-2; 8 bases align to TRBD2. CDR1 and CDR2 (germline): SGHRS, YFSETQ. This CDR3 comprises 16 residues. After removal of 6 bases from V and 1 base from J, the junction contained 8 bases not matched to a gene. The CDR3 DNA reads as TGCGCCAGCACCCAGTGGACTAGCCTGAACACCGGGGAGCTGTTTTTT. Protein sequence: CASTQWTSLNTGELFF.

DNA of the CDR3: TGTGCCAGCAGCAGCGGGCCACTTGGAGCTTTCTTT. Encoded protein: CASSSGPLGAFF. The rearrangement uses TRBV5-6 and TRBJ1-1, with D uncertain. The CDR3 extends over 12 amino acids. Germline CDR1 is SGHDT and CDR2 is YYEEEE. The ends were cut back, 4 bases at V and 10 bases at J, with 14 bases in the middle.

The rearrangement links TRBV5-4 to TRBJ2-5; 12 bases are a match to TRBD2. J was trimmed by 4 bases and V by 5 bases; bases with no gene match: 6. This CDR3 contains 15 residues. CDR1 is SGHNT and CDR2 is YYREEE in the germline V gene (reference sequence). CDR3 nucleotides: TGTGCCAGCAGTCGACTAGCGGGAGTTTCAGAGACCCAGTACTTC. This gives the protein CASSRLAGVSETQYF.

The rearrangement uses TRBV28 and TRBJ2-5; 12 nucleotides match TRBD2. There are 17 residues in the CDR3. The ends lost 5 bases at V and 7 bases at J; junction bases unmatched: 14. Germline V gives CDR1 MDHEN, CDR2 SYDVKM. The CDR3 is CASSLGGASGRARTQYF. The CDR3 DNA sequence: TGTGCCAGCAGTCTAGGCGGGGCTAGCGGGAGGGCCAGGACCCAGTACTTC.

This rearrangement joins TRBV5-1 to TRBJ2-1; 8 nucleotides line up with TRBD2. The CDR3 is 15 residues long. Germline V gene lookup returns CDR1 SGHRS and CDR2 YFSETQ. After removal of 2 bases from V and 3 bases from J, the junction contained 4 bases not matched to a gene. CDR3 residues: CASSFSGGLYNEQFF. The CDR3, as DNA: TGCGCCAGCAGCTTCAGCGGGGGACTCTACAATGAGCAGTTCTTC.

This chain joins TRBV28 and TRBJ2-1; a weak D match, TRBD1 (6 bases). Trimming took off 2 bases at V and 6 bases at J, with 14 bases between the two ends. Germline V lookup: CDR1 MDHEN, CDR2 SYDVKM. This CDR3 has 15 residues. CDR3 nucleotides: TGTGCCAGCAGTTTAGGGGGCCCTAGTCGCAATGAGCAGTTCTTC. Translating gives CASSLGGPSRNEQFF.

The chain uses TRBV9 and TRBJ2-7, with a possible D match to TRBD1 (5 bases). The ends were cut back, 0 bases at V and 9 bases at J, with 16 bases in the middle. The length of the CDR3 is 14 residues. The germline V gene encodes CDR1 SGDLS and CDR2 YYNGEE. The CDR3, as DNA: TGTGCCAGCAGCGTAGGTGTAGGGGAAACGGGGCAGTACTTC. This codes for CASSVGVGETGQYF.

In its sample, this clone was seen a few times. This chain links TRBV5-1 with TRBJ2-3; weak D call: TRBD2 (6 bases). The CDR3 is 17 amino acids. Germline V gene sequence: CDR1 SGHRS, CDR2 YFSETQ. Trimming took 0 bases from V and 5 from J, leaving 19 bases between them. The chain's CDR3 is CASSLGRAVERLDTQYF. DNA for the CDR3: TGCGCCAGCAGCTTGGGGAGGGCCGTTGAGCGTTTAGATACGCAGTATTTT. Looking up the rest from reference TRBV5-1 and TRBJ2-3 gives the full variable domain: KAGVTQTPRYLIKTRGQQVTLSCSPISGHRSVSWYQQTPGQGLQFLFEYFSETQRNKGNFPGRFSGRQFSNSRSEMNVSTLELGDSALYLCASSLGRAVERLDTQYFGPGTRLTVL.

The rearrangement uses TRBV2 and TRBJ2-1; 11 bases are a match to TRBD2. CDR1 and CDR2 (germline): SNHLY, FYNNEI. This CDR3 has 16 residues. Germline trimming cut 6 bases from V and 5 bases from J; bases unmatched to any gene: 9. Here the CDR3 DNA reads TGTGCCAGCAGGGTCTGGGCTAGCGGGAGGAACAATGAGCAGTTCTTC. Translation: CASRVWASGRNNEQFF.

This chain uses TRBV19 with TRBJ1-5; 7 nucleotides agree with TRBD1. With 3 bases clipped from V and 2 bases from J, the junction kept 1 base outside the gene matches. The germline V gene encodes CDR1 LNHDA and CDR2 SQIVND (reference sequence). CDR3 size: 14 residues. CDR3 nucleotides: TGTGCCAGTAGTATTGACAGGGGCAATCAGCCCCAGCATTTT. Encoded protein: CASSIDRGNQPQHF.

This clone was seen only once. This chain's CDR3 is CASSFGQDHSGANVLTF. In nucleotides, the CDR3 is TGCGCCAGCAGCTTCGGACAGGACCACTCTGGGGCCAACGTCCTGACTTTC. The chain joins TRBV5-1 to TRBJ2-6; 7 bases map to TRBD1. The CDR3 loop spans 17 amino acids. The trim removed 2 bases at V and 0 bases at J, leaving 5 bases unmatched. From germline, CDR1 is SGHRS and CDR2 YFSETQ.

The V and J genes are TRBV6-5 and TRBJ2-7; D might be TRBD2 (5 bases). Germline V gene sequence: CDR1 MNHEY, CDR2 SVGAGI. The CDR3 consists of 15 residues. Between the trimmed V and J ends, which lost 2 bases and 3 bases, there was a span of 14 bases. The CDR3 protein is CASSYGPSGFYEQYF. Written as DNA, the CDR3 is TGTGCCAGCAGTTACGGTCCTTCGGGGTTCTACGAGCAGTACTTC.

The chain is built from TRBV2 and TRBJ2-3; 8 bases are shared with TRBD2. V lost 6 bases and J lost 7; bases outside the gene matches: 12. Germline assignment: CDR1 SNHLY and CDR2 FYNNEI. The CDR3 loop spans 15 amino acids. The chain's CDR3 is CASRPGGSGTYTQYF. DNA for the CDR3: TGTGCCAGCAGACCCGGGGGTAGCGGGACCTATACGCAGTATTTT. The variable domain in full, with the rest retrieved from reference TRBV2 and TRBJ2-3, is EPEVTQTPSHQVTQMGQEVILRCVPISNHLYFYWYRQILGQKVEFLVSFYNNEISEKSEIFDDQFSVERPDGSNFTLKIRSTKLEDSAMYFCASRPGGSGTYTQYFGPGTRLTVL.

The V gene is TRBV11-2, the J gene TRBJ2-1; 9 bases fit TRBD2. V lost 3 bases to trimming and J lost 10 bases; unmatched junction nucleotides: 1. CDR3 length equals 12 residues. CDR1 is SGHAT, CDR2 FQNNGV, per germline. CDR3 in DNA: TGTGCCAGCAGCTTCGCGGGAGGGGAGCAGTTCTTC. Its protein is CASSFAGGEQFF. Drawing the rest from reference TRBV11-2 and TRBJ2-1, the complete variable domain is EAGVAQSPRYKIIEKRQSVAFWCNPISGHATLYWYQQILGQGPKLLIQFQNNGVVDDSQLPKDRFSAERLKGVDSTLKIQPAKLEDSAVYLCASSFAGGEQFFGPGTRLTVL.

The chain employs TRBV7-2 and TRBJ2-7; 7 positions match TRBD1. This CDR3 is 14 amino acids long. V gave up 5 bases and J gave up 6 bases; unmatched junction bases: 10. The germline V gene encodes CDR1 SGHTA and CDR2 FQGNSA. The DNA of the CDR3 is TGTGCCAGCAGCCCAAGACAGGGAATCACCGAGCAGTACTTC. Translating gives CASSPRQGITEQYF.

The chain couples TRBV4-3 to TRBJ2-2, with D tentatively TRBD1 (5 bases). From germline, CDR1 is LGHNA and CDR2 YSLEER. The length of the CDR3 is 17 residues. V was trimmed by 8 bases and J by 6 bases, leaving 25 bases between them. This CDR3 reads CASAPSSRQHWAGELFF. CDR3 nucleotide sequence: TGCGCCAGCGCGCCCTCATCTAGACAGCATTGGGCCGGGGAGCTGTTTTTT.

The chain joins TRBV10-3 to TRBJ2-3, with D tentatively TRBD1 (5 bases). V was shortened by 6 bases and J by 2 bases, with 6 bases between the two germline ends. Germline V CDR1 and CDR2: ENHRY, SYGVKD. The CDR3 has 12 amino acids. Written as DNA, the CDR3 is TGTGCCATCAGCAGGGACACAGATACGCAGTATTTT. Its protein is CAISRDTDTQYF.

This chain joins TRBV28 and TRBJ2-5; 7 nucleotides match TRBD1. The closer fit of TRBJ2-7 to the DNA end suggests the J call may be wrong. Germline V gives CDR1 MDHEN, CDR2 SYDVKM. The CDR3 is made up of 16 amino acids. CDR3 in DNA: TGTGCCAGCAGCTCGTCAGGGGGTCGGACAACCTACGAGCAGTACTTC. It yields the protein CASSSSGGRTTYEQYF.

This chain joins TRBV2 and TRBJ2-5; possibly TRBD1 for D (6 bases). Per the germline V gene, CDR1 is SNHLY and CDR2 is FYNNEI. V gave up 5 bases and J gave up 5 bases, with 12 bases separating them. The CDR3 covers 13 residues. CDR3 bases: TGTGCCAGCAGTCGCTGGACAGAGGAGACCCAGTACTTC. It is translated as CASSRWTEETQYF.

The CDR3 loop is CASSNRILGTSLKNIQYF. The DNA of the CDR3 is TGTGCCAGTAGTAATCGAATTTTAGGGACATCCCTCAAAAACATTCAGTACTTC. This chain connects TRBV19 to TRBJ2-4, with TRBD1 as a possible D gene (6 bases). The CDR3 spans 18 residues. CDR1 LNHDA and CDR2 SQIVND come from the germline V gene (reference sequence). V was pared by 4 bases and J by 3 bases, with 22 bases between.

V and J are TRBV9 and TRBJ2-3; 14 bases are a match to TRBD2. Germline lookup yields CDR1 SGDLS and CDR2 YYNGEE. This CDR3 contains 19 residues. With 2 bases clipped from V and 0 bases from J, the junction kept 8 bases outside the gene matches. The CDR3 here is CASSVGGLAGETSTDTQYF. CDR3 DNA sequence: TGTGCCAGCAGCGTCGGGGGACTAGCGGGAGAGACTAGCACAGATACGCAGTATTTT.

V usage is TRBV7-9 and J usage is TRBJ2-7, with D possibly being TRBD1 (5 bases). The germline V and J ends were trimmed by 0 bases and 1 base, with 13 bases remaining between them. The V gene's germline CDR1 is SEHNR and CDR2 FQNEAQ (reference sequence). The CDR3 runs to 16 residues. CDR3 loop: CASSLAKGRTSYEQYF. The CDR3 DNA is TGTGCCAGCAGCTTAGCGAAAGGAAGGACATCCTACGAGCAGTACTTC.